This paragraph reports one T cell receptor beta chain. The target antigen is unknown. The sample is drawn from a study of post-analysis software for immune sequencing data. General study points: Strong co-clustering by F measure was evident for samples that had been prepared in the same batch. Roughly five TRBV segments appeared more often in patients than in controls, and TRBV5-6, TRBV5-1 and TRBV20-1 were among these. Controls significantly exceeded multiple sclerosis patients in normalized Chao1 diversity.

CDR3 length: 16 amino acids. Germline CDR1 and CDR2: LGHNA and YSLEER. V gave up 0 bases and J gave up 1 base, with 11 bases separating them. Each TCR beta cDNA library carried unique molecular identifiers. TCRdb processed the PCR reads anew with MiXCR; each CDR3 protein has one entry. The sample holds some 800,000 distinct CDR3 sequences, around 46% seen once. The clonotype was recovered from a girl aged 10 to 17 with multiple sclerosis. The source material was blood. The chain couples TRBV4-3 to TRBJ2-3; maybe TRBD2 (6 bases). DNA for the CDR3: TGCGCCAGCAGCCAAGAGATCTGGGAGGGCACAGATACGCAGTATTTT. Translated: CASSQEIWEGTDTQYF.